This T cell receptor beta chain was sequenced for a study of shared clonotypes between healthy human individuals. Findings and caveats of the study: A reduction in generation probabilities was seen for non-shared clonotypes relative to those shared by all four donors. Sampling included only blood; tissue repertoires likely differ. It was expected that sequencing depth would affect clonotype sharing among donors.

Generated by immunoSEQ multiplex PCR, the TCRdb table keeps only in-frame clones and is missing some. The table shows fewer than 800,000 clones, with just over 90% occurring only once. In the case of this clone: Antigen: not known. This specimen includes other DNA sequences encoding the same CDR3.

The naive CD8 subset, CD45RO-negative cells positively selected for CCR7, excluded terminally differentiated effector memory CD45RA+ cells. The donor cohort consisted entirely of Caucasian adults residing in Nashville, Tennessee. The germline CDR1 and CDR2 sequences are LGHNT and FRNRAP. Deletions cut 1 base from V and 5 bases from J, with 1 base between. The CDR3 spans 11 residues. Specimen: naive CD8+ T cells sorted from blood. The rearrangement joins TRBV12-5 to TRBJ2-3, with unresolved D. This TCR was recovered from a man aged 30 to 39 in good health. CDR3 DNA: TGTGCTAGTGGTTTGGGAGATACGCAGTATTTT. It encodes CASGLGDTQYF.